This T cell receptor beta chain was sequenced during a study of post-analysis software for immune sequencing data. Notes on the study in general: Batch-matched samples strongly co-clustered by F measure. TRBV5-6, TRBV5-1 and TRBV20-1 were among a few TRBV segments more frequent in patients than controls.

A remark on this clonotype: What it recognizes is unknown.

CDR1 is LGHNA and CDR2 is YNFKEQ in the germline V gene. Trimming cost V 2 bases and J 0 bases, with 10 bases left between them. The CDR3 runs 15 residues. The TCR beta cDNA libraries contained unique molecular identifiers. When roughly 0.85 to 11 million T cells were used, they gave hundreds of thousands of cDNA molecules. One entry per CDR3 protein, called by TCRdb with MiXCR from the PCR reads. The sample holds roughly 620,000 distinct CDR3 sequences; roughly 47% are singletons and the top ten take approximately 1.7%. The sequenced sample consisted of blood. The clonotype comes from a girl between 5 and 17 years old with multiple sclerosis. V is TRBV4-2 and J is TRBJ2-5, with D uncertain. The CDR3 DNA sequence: TGTGCCAGCAGCCAATTCGCCCTAAACCAAGAGACCCAGTACTTC. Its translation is CASSQFALNQETQYF.